The present T cell receptor beta chain was sequenced within a study of blood T cell repertoires in COVID-19 (dated by TCRdb to 2018 to 2020). Study-level background: Samples covering the acute and convalescent phases of COVID-19 were provided by collaborators in the United States, Italy and Spain. The dataset comprised deeply sampled blood TCRbeta repertoires from subjects exposed to, actively infected with, or recovered from COVID-19. Samples came from the ongoing ImmuneRACE study (first 160 participants) plus 1,254 subjects from 6 global collaborators. HLA class I and class II types, where available, came from metadata supplied by the sample provider rather than from assay-based typing. The prospective study material was composed of cDNA or gDNA derived from T cells, B-cell-depleted T cells, or PBMCs. A freely available public database, intended as a resource for researchers studying the immune response to SARS-CoV-2, is where the repertoires were released. A de-identified subject ID, COVID-19 status, age in years and sex were almost always included in the sample metadata. Study-wide findings and limitations: The quantity of clinical and demographic metadata differed by source and by participant and was supplied without curation.

For this clone: Its binding antigen is unknown. No base quality values were provided; no much bigger clone lies one nucleotide off.

Collaborating institutions collected whole blood in K2EDTA tubes following their own protocols. Collaborator samples were shipped for TCRbeta analysis as frozen whole blood, isolated PBMCs, or DNA extracted from either sample type. There are 18 amino acids in the CDR3, from cysteine to phenylalanine inclusive. Only CDR3 DNA remains: 54 bases, in frame from the first base. The trim is 1 base for V and 3 bases for J, with a gap of 21 bases between the germline ends. CDR1 and CDR2 are drawn from the germline V gene: KGHSH, LQKENI. The immunoSEQ Assay, a bias-controlled multiplex PCR, was used to amplify TCRbeta CDR3 regions from genomic DNA. The paper's processing steps were these. The number of nucleated cells in each sample was estimated from the amplification of reference gene primers within the assay. Sequence reads were collapsed and filtered to measure the absolute abundance of every unique TCRbeta CDR3 rearrangement. Productive Simpson clonality was computed per sample as the square root of Simpson's diversity index over productive rearrangements. This is the immuneACCESS table as TCRdb keeps it, with only in-frame sequences that have V and J called. A part of the clones is gone; compared with another copy, unresolved V genes explain less than half, and the rest is unexplained. V and J calls and clone size are copied from that table; D and trimming were computed from the DNA. This sample lists 65,000 to 85,000 clones; 87% were detected once. The biggest ten clones account for approximately 11% of the sample.

This receptor chain uses TRBV18 and TRBJ1-2; there is no confident call for the D gene. Sample: peripheral blood. The source of this sequence is a woman aged 18-29 years with acute or convalescent COVID-19. CDR3 sequence: CASSPRNNIKREDYGYTF. The nucleotides are TGTGCCAGCTCACCACGCAACAACATAAAGAGGGAGGACTATGGCTACACCTTC.